What follows are 16 T cell receptor beta chains derived from one specimen sequenced in a study of T cells after yellow fever vaccination (dated by TCRdb to 2018 to 2020). To prepare the library, 5' RACE was applied. Instrument used: Illumina NovaSeq 6000. TCRdb took the public reads, trimmed them with fastp at Q25, ran MiXCR for clone calling and kept in-frame beta chains. Each entry is one CDR3 protein sequence, shown with its most common DNA and genes. Here the sample has a few hundred thousand distinct CDR3 sequences; approximately 4.2% occur a single time. The top ten clones comprise less than 25% of the sample. What this sample's treatment or condition label stands for: live attenuated yellow fever vaccine strain. The source was PBMCs, collected 5 days after the yellow fever booster vaccination. These receptors originate from a young man who received the YFV17D yellow fever vaccine.

Ten or more counts support this clonotype. The chain combines TRBV27 with TRBJ2-7; 8 bases are a match to TRBD1. CDR1 and CDR2 (germline): MNHEY, SMNVEV (reference sequence). J was trimmed by 3 bases and V by 5 bases; bases with no gene match: 6. CDR3 length: 14 residues. Here the CDR3 reads CASSPRDRSYEQYV. The CDR3 DNA sequence: TGTGCCAGCAGTCCCCGGGACAGGAGCTACGAGCAGTACGTC.

This clonotype was detected ten times or more. The V and J genes are TRBV15 and TRBJ1-5; D is possibly TRBD1 (6 bases). V dropped 5 bases and J dropped 6 bases, with 23 bases sitting between them. The length of the CDR3 is 17 residues. Germline CDR1 reads LNHNV; CDR2 reads YYDKDF (reference sequence). The CDR3 DNA sequence: TGTGCCACCAGCCGACCCCCCCTACAGGGAATAGGTCAGCCCCAGCATTTT. Amino acid sequence: CATSRPPLQGIGQPQHF.

This clonotype was seen a handful of times. The V and J genes are TRBV6-1 and TRBJ2-7; D may correspond to TRBD1 or TRBD2 (5 bases each). Germline CDR1 and CDR2: MNHNS and SASEGT. Trimming shortened V by 6 bases and J by 6 bases, and 18 bases separated the two germline ends. This CDR3 has 14 amino acids. CDR3 amino acids: CASSATRQGAEQYV. Here the CDR3 DNA reads TGTGCCAGCAGCGCCACTCGTCAGGGAGCCGAGCAGTACGTC.

The rearrangement joins TRBV7-2 to TRBJ1-2; D unclear. Trimming removed 6 bases from V and 1 base from J, with 9 bases in between. Germline lookup yields CDR1 SGHTA and CDR2 FQGNSA. The CDR3 loop spans 13 amino acids. CDR3 protein: CASSPTLNYGYTF. CDR3 DNA: TGTGCCAGCAGTCCGACCCTTAACTATGGCTACACCTTC.

V and J are TRBV6-2 or TRBV6-3 and TRBJ1-5, with D possibly matching TRBD1 (5 bases). Germline loops: CDR1 MNHEY, CDR2 SVGEGT. The CDR3 spans 14 residues. V was trimmed by 6 bases and J by 2 bases, leaving 11 bases between them. CDR3: CASSGWGGNQPQHF. In nucleotides, the CDR3 is TGTGCCAGCAGCGGTTGGGGGGGCAATCAGCCCCAGCATTTT.

This clonotype was detected ten times or more. The rearrangement uses TRBV4-3 and TRBJ1-3; D is ambiguous. CDR1 and CDR2 from the germline V gene are LGHNA and YSLEER. The CDR3 runs 14 residues. V was shortened by 3 bases and J by 0 bases, with 6 bases between the two germline ends. Written as DNA, the CDR3 is TGCGCCAGCAGCCATTCAGACTCTGGAAACACCATATATTTT. Translation gives CASSHSDSGNTIYF.

This clonotype showed up many times. This rearrangement joins TRBV6-2 or TRBV6-3 to TRBJ1-5, with D maybe TRBD1 (5 bases). This CDR3 comprises 16 residues. The germline CDR1 and CDR2 sequences are MNHEY and SVGEGT. V shed 6 bases and J shed 4 bases, with 19 bases lying between them. The CDR3 DNA reads TGTGCCAGCAGCCCCGAACGCCAGGGACCAAATCAGCCCCAGCATTTT. This encodes CASSPERQGPNQPQHF.

The chain is built from TRBV27 and TRBJ1-6, with 7 bases matching TRBD1. The CDR3 contains 16 residues. The V gene's germline CDR1 is MNHEY and CDR2 SMNVEV (reference sequence). The V segment lost 3 bases and the J segment 4 bases; nucleotides outside the gene matches: 6. CDR3 sequence (DNA): TGTGCCAGCAGTTTCACCGGGACAGAATATAATTCACCCCTCCACTTT. Amino acid sequence: CASSFTGTEYNSPLHF.

This clonotype was counted only a few times. The J gene is TRBJ1-4, the V gene TRBV20-1; D uncertain. Germline V gene lookup returns CDR1 DFQATT and CDR2 SNEGSKA (reference sequence). The CDR3 sequence is 13 residues long. Trimming shortened V by 4 bases and J by 5 bases, and 11 bases separated the two germline ends. The CDR3 region has the DNA TGCAGTGCTATGGACGACCTGAATGAAAAACTGTTTTTT. It encodes CSAMDDLNEKLFF.

This clonotype was recorded at least ten times. This chain links TRBV7-2 with TRBJ1-2; 7 bases are a match to TRBD1. Germline assignment: CDR1 SGHTA and CDR2 FQGNSA. V dropped 5 bases and J dropped 13; count of bases not matched to a gene: 7. The CDR3 loop spans 11 amino acids. The DNA for the CDR3 is TGTGCCAGCAGCGTAGACAGGGAATTCACCTTC. Its translation is CASSVDREFTF.

This clonotype was seen a few times. The V gene is TRBV4-3, the J gene TRBJ2-1; possibly TRBD1 for D (6 bases). This CDR3 is built from 13 residues. Trimming took off 0 bases at V and 15 bases at J, with 15 bases between the two ends. Germline-derived CDR1 and CDR2 are LGHNA and YSLEER. The CDR3 DNA is TGCGCCAGCAGCCAAGATTGGGCAGGGGCCACGTTCTTC. Translating it yields CASSQDWAGATFF.

This clonotype was counted many times. The chain combines TRBV7-3 with TRBJ1-1; D is unresolved. Germline V gene lookup returns CDR1 SGHTA and CDR2 FQGTGA. This CDR3 spans 15 amino acids. The V end was cut by 1 base, the J end by 4 bases, with 13 bases between. Written as DNA, the CDR3 is TGTGCCAGCAGCTTAATCGCGGGGTACGGCACTGAAGCTTTCTTT. It is translated as CASSLIAGYGTEAFF.

The chain carries TRBV5-1 and TRBJ1-2, with D possibly matching TRBD1 (5 bases). From germline, CDR1 is SGHRS and CDR2 YFSETQ. Trimming left V 4 bases short and J 2 bases short, with 15 bases between. There are 15 residues in the CDR3. As DNA, the CDR3 is TGCGCCAGCAGCCCGAAGGAGGGGATGAACTATGGCTACACCTTC. Translated, it gives CASSPKEGMNYGYTF. Full variable domain (rest looked up from reference TRBV5-1 and TRBJ1-2): KAGVTQTPRYLIKTRGQQVTLSCSPISGHRSVSWYQQTPGQGLQFLFEYFSETQRNKGNFPGRFSGRQFSNSRSEMNVSTLELGDSALYLCASSPKEGMNYGYTFGSGTRLTVV.

This clonotype has just a few counts. V and J are TRBV5-1 and TRBJ1-5, with 7 bases fitting TRBD1. This CDR3 has 15 residues. Germline values: CDR1 SGHRS, CDR2 YFSETQ. J lost 7 bases, V lost 4 bases, and 11 bases had no gene match. CDR3 bases: TGCGCCAGCAGCATAGGAACAGGGGTGGGGCAGCCCCAGCATTTT. Protein sequence: CASSIGTGVGQPQHF.

V gene TRBV12-3 or TRBV12-4 combines with J gene TRBJ2-1; unclear D gene. V shed 4 bases and J shed 4 bases, with 8 bases lying between them. There are 13 residues in the CDR3. The CDR3, as DNA: TGTGCCAGCAGTTCCCAGAATTACAATGAGCAGTTCTTC. This encodes CASSSQNYNEQFF.

This clonotype was seen at least ten times. The chain employs TRBV9 and TRBJ2-1; 7 positions match TRBD2. CDR1 is SGDLS and CDR2 is YYNGEE in the germline V gene. Losses at the gene ends were 3 bases for V and 8 bases for J; bases not matched to a gene: 5. The CDR3 totals 13 residues. This CDR3 reads CASSGRRGDEQFF. CDR3 in DNA: TGTGCCAGCAGCGGCCGACGGGGGGATGAGCAGTTCTTC.